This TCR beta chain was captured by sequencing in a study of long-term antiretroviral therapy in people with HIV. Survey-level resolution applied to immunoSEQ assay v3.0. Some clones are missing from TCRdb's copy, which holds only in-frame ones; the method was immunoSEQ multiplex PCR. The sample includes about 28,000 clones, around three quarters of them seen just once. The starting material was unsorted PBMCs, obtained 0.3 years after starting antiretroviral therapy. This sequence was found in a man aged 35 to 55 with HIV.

The CDR3 region has the DNA TGCAGCGTTCGTCAGGGCCGAAGCACAGATACGCAGTATTTT. This codes for CSVRQGRSTDTQYF. This chain links TRBV29-1 with TRBJ2-3, with a weak D call TRBD1 (5 bases). With 5 bases removed from V and 0 bases from J, the gap between germline ends came to 12 bases. From germline, CDR1 is SQVTM and CDR2 ANQGSEA. The CDR3 covers 14 residues.